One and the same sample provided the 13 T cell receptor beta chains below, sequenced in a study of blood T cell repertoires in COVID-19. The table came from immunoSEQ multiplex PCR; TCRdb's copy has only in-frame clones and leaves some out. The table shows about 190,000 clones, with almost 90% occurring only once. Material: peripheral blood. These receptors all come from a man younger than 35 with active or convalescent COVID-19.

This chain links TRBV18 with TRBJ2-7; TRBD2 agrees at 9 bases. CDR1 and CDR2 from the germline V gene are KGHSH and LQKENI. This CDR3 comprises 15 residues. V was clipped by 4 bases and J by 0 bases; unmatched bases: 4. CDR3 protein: CASSRNSGSSYEQYF. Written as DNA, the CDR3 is TGTGCCAGCTCACGAAATAGCGGGAGCTCCTACGAGCAGTACTTC. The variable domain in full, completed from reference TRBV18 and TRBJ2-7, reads NAGVMQNPRHLVRRRGQEARLRCSPMKGHSHVYWYRQLPEEGLKFMVYLQKENIIDESGMPKERFSAEFPKEGPSILRIQQVVRGDSAAYFCASSRNSGSSYEQYFGPGTRLTVT.

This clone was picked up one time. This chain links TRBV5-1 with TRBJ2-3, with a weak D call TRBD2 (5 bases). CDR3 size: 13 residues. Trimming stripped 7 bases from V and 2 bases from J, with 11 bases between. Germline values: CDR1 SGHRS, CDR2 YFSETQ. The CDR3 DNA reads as TGCGCCAGCGGGCGGGTATTCACAGATACGCAGTATTTT. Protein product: CASGRVFTDTQYF.

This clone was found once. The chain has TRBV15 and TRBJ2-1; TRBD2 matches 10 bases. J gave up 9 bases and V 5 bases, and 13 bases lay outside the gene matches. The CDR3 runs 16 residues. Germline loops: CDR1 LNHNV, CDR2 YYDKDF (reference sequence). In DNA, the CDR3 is TGTGCCACCAGCCCCGGGGGAGCGGGGGGGTTTAGTGAGCAGTTCTTC. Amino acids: CATSPGGAGGFSEQFF. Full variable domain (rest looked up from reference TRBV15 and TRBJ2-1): DAMVIQNPRYQVTQFGKPVTLSCSQTLNHNVMYWYQQKSSQAPKLLFHYYDKDFNNEADTPDNFQSRRPNTSFCFLDIRSPGLGDTAMYLCATSPGGAGGFSEQFFGPGTRLTVL.

This chain's CDR3 is CASSLATGDQPQHF. CDR3 coding DNA: TGTGCCAGCAGCTTAGCTACAGGGGATCAGCCCCAGCATTTT. This chain uses TRBV7-9 with TRBJ1-5, with TRBD1 identical over 7 bases. This CDR3 region has 14 residues. The trim removed 0 bases at V and 5 bases at J, leaving 1 base unmatched. From germline, CDR1 is SEHNR and CDR2 FQNEAQ (reference sequence).

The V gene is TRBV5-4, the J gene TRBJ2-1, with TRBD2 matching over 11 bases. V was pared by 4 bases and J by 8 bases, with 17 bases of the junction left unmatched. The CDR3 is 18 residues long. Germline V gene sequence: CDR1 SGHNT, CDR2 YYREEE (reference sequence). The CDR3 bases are TGTGCCAGCAGCCCGGGACAGTTACTAGCGGGAGTGAGCGATGAGCAGTTCTTC. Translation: CASSPGQLLAGVSDEQFF.

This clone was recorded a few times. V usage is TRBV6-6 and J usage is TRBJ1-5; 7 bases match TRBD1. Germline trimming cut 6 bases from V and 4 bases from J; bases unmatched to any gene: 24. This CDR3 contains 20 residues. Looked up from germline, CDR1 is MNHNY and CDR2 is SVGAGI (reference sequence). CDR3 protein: CASSRRGTAPGSGLNQPQHF. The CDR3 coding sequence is TGTGCCAGCAGCCGAAGGGGGACAGCTCCGGGAAGTGGCCTGAATCAGCCCCAGCATTTT.

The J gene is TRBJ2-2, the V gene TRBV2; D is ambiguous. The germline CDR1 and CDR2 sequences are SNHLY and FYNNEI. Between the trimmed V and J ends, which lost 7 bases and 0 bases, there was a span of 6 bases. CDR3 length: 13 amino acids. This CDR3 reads CASKHTNTGELFF. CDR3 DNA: TGTGCCAGCAAACACACGAACACCGGGGAGCTGTTTTTT.

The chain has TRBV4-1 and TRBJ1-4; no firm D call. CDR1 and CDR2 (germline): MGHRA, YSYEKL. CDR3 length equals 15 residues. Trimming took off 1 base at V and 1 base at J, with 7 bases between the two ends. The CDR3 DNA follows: TGCGCCAGCAGCCAAGCCCGCGGAACTAATGAAAAACTGTTTTTT. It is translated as CASSQARGTNEKLFF.

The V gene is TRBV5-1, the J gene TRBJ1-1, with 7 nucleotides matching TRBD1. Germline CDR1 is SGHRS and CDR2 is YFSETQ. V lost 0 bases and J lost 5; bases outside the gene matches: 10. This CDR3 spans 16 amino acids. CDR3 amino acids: CASSLAPLQGSTEAFF. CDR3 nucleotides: TGCGCCAGCAGCTTGGCCCCTTTACAGGGGTCGACTGAAGCTTTCTTT.

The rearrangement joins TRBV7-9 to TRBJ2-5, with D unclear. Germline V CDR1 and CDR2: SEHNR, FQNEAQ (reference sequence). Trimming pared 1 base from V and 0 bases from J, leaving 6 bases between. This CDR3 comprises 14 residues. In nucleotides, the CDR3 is TGTGCCAGCAGCTTAGGTCTAAACCAAGAGACCCAGTACTTC. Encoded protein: CASSLGLNQETQYF.

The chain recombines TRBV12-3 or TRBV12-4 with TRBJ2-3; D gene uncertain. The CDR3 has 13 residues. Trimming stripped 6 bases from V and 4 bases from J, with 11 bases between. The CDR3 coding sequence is TGTGCCAGCAGCCTCAGGCCCCCAGATACGCAGTATTTT. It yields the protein CASSLRPPDTQYF.

CDR3 sequence reads: CASSRLSGDSPLHF. For the CDR3, the DNA is TGCGCCAGCAGTCGACTGTCCGGGGATTCACCCCTCCACTTT. This sequence joins TRBV5-1 and TRBJ1-6; D is unresolved. This CDR3 has 14 residues. V was cut by 5 bases and J by 8 bases, with 14 bases left in between. The V gene's germline CDR1 is SGHRS and CDR2 YFSETQ.

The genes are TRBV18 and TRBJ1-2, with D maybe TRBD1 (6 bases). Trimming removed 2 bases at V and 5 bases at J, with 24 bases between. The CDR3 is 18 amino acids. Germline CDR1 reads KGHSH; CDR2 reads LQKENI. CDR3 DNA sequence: TGTGCCAGCTCACCAGGTCAGGGGCCCACACGAAATCCATATGGCTACACCTTC. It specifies CASSPGQGPTRNPYGYTF.